These T cell receptor beta chains were read from a single sample in a study of T cell responses to AZD1222 COVID-19 vaccine. The data were produced by immunoSEQ multiplex PCR, yet TCRdb's version contains in-frame clones alone and is incomplete. The sample consists of 80,000 to 90,000 clones, 90% of them appearing once. The sequencing used peripheral blood, collected 28 days after the second AZD1222 dose. These receptors came from an adult who received the AZD1222 COVID-19 vaccine. CDR3s include the opening cysteine and the closing phenylalanine or tryptophan. The D gene is left open where the match is weak. A clone size is listed for some rows: how often the clone was seen (once, few, many), or a class if it is expanded.

clone_size | d_call | v_call | cdr3_aa
. | TRBD2 | TRBV4-2 | CASSQDRASGGLSSYEQYF
few | . | TRBV11-2 | CASSSQGSTDTQYF
. | TRBD2 | TRBV6-4 | CASSDSTSGGTDTQYF
. | TRBD1 | TRBV6-5 | CASSRQGYEQYF
. | . | TRBV6-2/TRBV6-3 | CASSFEPRTRLYNEQFF
. | TRBD1 | TRBV28 | CASSRQGDEKLFF
. | TRBD2 | TRBV9 | CASSFGTSGGETQYF
. | . | TRBV5-5 | CASSPPRANYGYTF
once | . | TRBV9 | CASSVEGGGTEAFF
. | TRBD1 | TRBV7-9 | CASSSVSGLQGKVGYTF
. | . | TRBV28 | CATHKGDISGANVLTF
. | . | TRBV9 | CASSVSPGAGELFF
. | TRBD1 | TRBV7-2 | CASTLGGQGMGYTF
. | TRBD2 | TRBV3-1/TRBV3-2 | CASSQGGSGGPDTQYF
. | TRBD1 | TRBV28 | CASSFRGRGTRYGYTF
. | . | TRBV6-6 | CASSYSWGNGELFF
. | . | TRBV10-2 | CASSLPGEQYF
. | . | TRBV6-2/TRBV6-3 | CASSFLPQNYGYTF
. | . | TRBV3-1/TRBV3-2 | CASSQDAGSGNTIYF
. | . | TRBV7-9 | CASSLGDGNNQPQHF
. | TRBD2 | TRBV7-2 | CASSLVSGLAGDEQFF
. | . | TRBV19 | CASSNQNSGNTIYF
once | TRBD1 | TRBV29-1 | CSASRDSQETQYF
. | . | TRBV19 | CASSMQTPGNTIYF
. | TRBD1 | TRBV18 | CASSPPGGYGYTF
once | . | TRBV30 | CASNGGEKLFF
. | . | TRBV7-9 | CASSRGTLNTEAFF
. | . | TRBV3-1/TRBV3-2 | CASSQYNTGLAGGAFF
. | TRBD1 | TRBV3-1/TRBV3-2 | CASSQAGQGPGQGYTF
few | TRBD2 | TRBV10-3 | CAISATSGASYNEQFF
. | . | TRBV5-4 | CASSSFTGANSGNTIYF
. | TRBD1 | TRBV19 | CASTGQGRGNTEAFF
. | . | TRBV5-6 | CASSVTGTQPYEQYF
. | . | TRBV28 | CASSSLTFGGYTF
. | . | TRBV5-1 | CACREGTEAFF
. | . | TRBV6-5 | CASSTGSGYGYTF
. | . | TRBV10-3 | CAISALGQAQPQHF
. | . | TRBV4-3 | CASSQDRATYEQYF
. | TRBD1 | TRBV5-1 | CASSSGTGERGNYGYTF
. | . | TRBV24-1 | CATSDIHSQNTGELFF
. | TRBD1 | TRBV27 | CASSLTGGFNQPQHF
. | . | TRBV2 | CASSEAPVNTEAFF
. | TRBD1 | TRBV7-6 | CASSLSPQGADFYGYTF
. | TRBD1 | TRBV5-6 | CASSLTGGVTQYF
. | TRBD2 | TRBV5-6 | CASSPRMRSGGTYEQYF
. | TRBD2 | TRBV3-1/TRBV3-2 | CASEPSGGLETQYF